Here is one TCR beta chain with its context. Its antigen remains undetermined. No base quality information exists; no much larger clone differs at one position. Per the publication, the treatment or condition label means: allogeneic hematopoietic cell transplantation with graft depleted of TCRalphabeta T cells and CD19 B cells. The children who served as transplant recipients had been given grafts of TCRalphabeta/CD19-depleted allogeneic hematopoietic cells. This record belongs to a study of T-cell reconstitution after alpha-beta-depleted transplantation in children (dated by TCRdb to about 2016). With regard to the full study: The study quantitatively tracked T-cell immune reconstitution after TCRalphabeta/CD19-depleted allogeneic hematopoietic cell transplantation in children using TCR repertoire profiling. Paper-wide results and their limitations: The apparently early alphabetaT-cell count recovery about two months after transplant was reportedly dependent on only several hundred rapidly expanded clones derived from non-depleted graft cells. Hyperexpanded clone frequencies declined over subsequent months; after one year, T-cell counts and TCRbeta diversity were mostly attributed to newly produced T cells. In some patients, high TCRbeta diversity at day 60 was attributed to recipient T cells and intrathymic progenitors that had survived conditioning.

Library preparation was by PCR. TCRdb lists the instrument as Illumina HiSeq 2500. Molecular barcoding was employed in the preparation of TCR libraries, with unique molecular identifiers being used to normalize TCRbeta repertoire quantification. TCRdb reprocessed the public reads (quality trimming at Q25 with fastp, clone calling with MiXCR) and kept in-frame beta chains. Merged by CDR3 protein, the rows form single entries marked with the most common genes and DNA. The sample contains some 310,000 distinct CDR3 sequences, approximately 20% of them found a single time. Jointly, the top ten make up over 9.5% of the sample. The TCR was taken from a male patient between 10 and 17 years old who had a stem cell transplant for acute lymphoblastic leukemia, so the T cells may come from the graft donor. The input for sequencing was PBMCs, mostly from graft donor cells, taken 180 days after TCRalphabeta/CD19-depleted stem cell transplant.

DNA sequence: TGTGCCAGCAGAGACAGGCCCCTCTCCTACGAGCAGTACTTC. It translates to CASRDRPLSYEQYF. The chain joins TRBV2 to TRBJ2-7; a weak D assignment points to TRBD1 (6 bases agree). V is clipped by 6 bases and J by 0 bases, and the sequence between their germline boundaries is 12 bases long. Looking up the germline V gene yields CDR1 SNHLY and CDR2 FYNNEI. The CDR3 holds 14 amino acids from the cysteine to the phenylalanine. The DNA shown is the 42-base CDR3, in frame from base 1.